One TCR beta chain is described in this entry. This record comes from a study of blood T cell repertoires in COVID-19. Turning to the study itself: Donors in the United States, Italy and Spain gave samples during acute or convalescent COVID-19.

Clones were sequenced by immunoSEQ multiplex PCR, and TCRdb holds only the in-frame ones, with some missing. The sample lists about 270,000 clones; about 88% were seen once. The germline V and J ends were trimmed by 5 bases and 7 bases, with 14 bases remaining between them. CDR3 length: 12 residues. Germline CDR1 SQVTM, CDR2 ANQGSEA. This sequence joins TRBV29-1 and TRBJ1-1; D remains unclear. The receptor's source is a human donor with COVID-19, enrolled during active disease. The donor label of this sample is uncertain. Sequencing was performed on peripheral blood. CDR3 sequence: CSVKDSTIEAFF. CDR3 bases: TGCAGCGTTAAGGATTCGACAATTGAAGCTTTCTTT.